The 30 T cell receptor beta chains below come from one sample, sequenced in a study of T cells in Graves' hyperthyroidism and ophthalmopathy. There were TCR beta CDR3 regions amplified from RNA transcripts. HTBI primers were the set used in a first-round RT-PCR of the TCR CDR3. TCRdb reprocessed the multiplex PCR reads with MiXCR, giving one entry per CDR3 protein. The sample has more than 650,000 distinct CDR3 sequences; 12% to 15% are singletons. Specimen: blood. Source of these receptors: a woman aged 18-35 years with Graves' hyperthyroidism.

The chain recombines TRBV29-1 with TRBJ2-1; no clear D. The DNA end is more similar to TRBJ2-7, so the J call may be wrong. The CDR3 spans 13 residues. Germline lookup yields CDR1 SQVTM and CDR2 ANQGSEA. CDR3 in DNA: TGCAGCGTTGATTTCGGGCTCTACAATGAGCAGTACTTC. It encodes CSVDFGLYNEQYF.

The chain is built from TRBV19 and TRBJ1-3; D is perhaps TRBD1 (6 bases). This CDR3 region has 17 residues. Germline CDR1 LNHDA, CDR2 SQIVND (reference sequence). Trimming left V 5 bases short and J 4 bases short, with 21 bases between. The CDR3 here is CASSDILEGTNGNTIYF. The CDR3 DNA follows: TGTGCCAGTAGTGATATTTTAGAGGGGACAAACGGAAACACCATATATTTT.

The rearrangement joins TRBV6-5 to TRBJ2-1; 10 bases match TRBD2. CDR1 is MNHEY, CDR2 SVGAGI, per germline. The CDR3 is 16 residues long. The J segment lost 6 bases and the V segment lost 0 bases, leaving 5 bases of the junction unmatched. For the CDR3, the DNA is TGTGCCAGCAGTTACTCTCCCCGACTAGCGGGCAATGAGCAGTTCTTC. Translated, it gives CASSYSPRLAGNEQFF.

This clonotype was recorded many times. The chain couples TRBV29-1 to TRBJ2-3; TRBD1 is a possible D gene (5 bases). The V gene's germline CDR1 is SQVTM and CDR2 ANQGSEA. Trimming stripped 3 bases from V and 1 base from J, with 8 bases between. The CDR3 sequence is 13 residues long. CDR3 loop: CSVDRRGTDTQYF. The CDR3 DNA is TGCAGCGTTGATCGCAGGGGCACAGATACGCAGTATTTT.

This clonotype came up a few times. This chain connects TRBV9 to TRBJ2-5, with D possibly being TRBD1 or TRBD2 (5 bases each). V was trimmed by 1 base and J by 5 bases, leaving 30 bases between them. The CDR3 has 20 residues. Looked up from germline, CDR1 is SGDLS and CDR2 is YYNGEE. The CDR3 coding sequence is TGTGCCAGCAGCGTAATGGGGGACGTCATTATACCCGCTGTGGGGGAGACCCAGTACTTC. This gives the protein CASSVMGDVIIPAVGETQYF.

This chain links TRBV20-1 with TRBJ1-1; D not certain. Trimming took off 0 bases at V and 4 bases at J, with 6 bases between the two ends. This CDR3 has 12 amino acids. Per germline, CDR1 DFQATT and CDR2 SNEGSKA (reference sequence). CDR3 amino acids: CSARDGSTEAFF. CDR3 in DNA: TGCAGTGCTAGAGATGGGAGCACTGAAGCTTTCTTT.

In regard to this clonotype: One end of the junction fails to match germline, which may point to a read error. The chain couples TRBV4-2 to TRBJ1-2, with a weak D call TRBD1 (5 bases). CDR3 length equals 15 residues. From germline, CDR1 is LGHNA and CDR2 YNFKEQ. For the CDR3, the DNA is TGTGCCAGCAGCCAGGAACGACAGAAATACTATAGCTACACCTTC. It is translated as CASSQERQKYYSYTF.

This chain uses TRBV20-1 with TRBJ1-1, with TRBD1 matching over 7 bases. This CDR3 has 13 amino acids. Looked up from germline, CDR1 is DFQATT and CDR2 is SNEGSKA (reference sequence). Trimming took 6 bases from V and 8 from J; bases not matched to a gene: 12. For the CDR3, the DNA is TGCAGTGCCCCCTGGCCGACAGGGCGGGAAGCTTTCTTT. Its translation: CSAPWPTGREAFF.

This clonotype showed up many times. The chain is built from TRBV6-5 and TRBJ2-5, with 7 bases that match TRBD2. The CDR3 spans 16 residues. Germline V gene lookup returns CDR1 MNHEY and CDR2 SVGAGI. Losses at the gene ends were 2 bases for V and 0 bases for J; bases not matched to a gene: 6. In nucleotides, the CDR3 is TGTGCCAGCAGTTACGGGCTAGCGGTGTACCAAGAGACCCAGTACTTC. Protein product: CASSYGLAVYQETQYF.

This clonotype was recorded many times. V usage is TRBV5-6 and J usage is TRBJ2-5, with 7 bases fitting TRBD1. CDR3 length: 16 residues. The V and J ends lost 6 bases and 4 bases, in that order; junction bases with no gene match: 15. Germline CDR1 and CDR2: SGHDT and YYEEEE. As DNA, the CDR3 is TGTGCCAGCACCCAAGTCGGAGAGGGGGCTGGAGAGACCCAGTACTTC. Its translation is CASTQVGEGAGETQYF.

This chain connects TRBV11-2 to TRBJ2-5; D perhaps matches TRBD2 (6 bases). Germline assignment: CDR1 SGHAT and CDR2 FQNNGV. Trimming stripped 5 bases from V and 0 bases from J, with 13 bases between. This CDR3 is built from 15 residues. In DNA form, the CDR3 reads TGTGCCAGCAGCCTAACTAGCCGATACCAAGAGACCCAGTACTTC. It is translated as CASSLTSRYQETQYF.

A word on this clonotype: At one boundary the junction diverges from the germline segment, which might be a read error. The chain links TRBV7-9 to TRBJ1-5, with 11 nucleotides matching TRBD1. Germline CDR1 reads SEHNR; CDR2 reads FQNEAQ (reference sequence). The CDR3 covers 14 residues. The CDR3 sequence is CACSGQGASQPQHF. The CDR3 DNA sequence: TGTGCCTGCAGCGGACAGGGGGCAAGTCAGCCCCAGCATTTT.

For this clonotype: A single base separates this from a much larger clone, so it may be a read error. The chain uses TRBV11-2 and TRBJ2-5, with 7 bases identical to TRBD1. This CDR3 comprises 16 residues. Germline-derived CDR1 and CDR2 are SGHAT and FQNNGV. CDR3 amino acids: CASRLAPGQDQETQYF. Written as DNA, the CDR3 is TGTGCCAGCAGGTTAGCCCCCGGACAGGACCAAGAGACCCAGTACTTC.

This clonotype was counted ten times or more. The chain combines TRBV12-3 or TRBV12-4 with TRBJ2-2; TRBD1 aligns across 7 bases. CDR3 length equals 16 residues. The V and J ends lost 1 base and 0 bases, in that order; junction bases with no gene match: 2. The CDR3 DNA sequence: TGTGCCAGCAGTTTAGGGCAGGGGGCGAACACCGGGGAGCTGTTTTTT. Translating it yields CASSLGQGANTGELFF.

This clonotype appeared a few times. DNA of the CDR3: TGTGCCATCGTGCCTGGGGTCAGGCGCGAGAGTGGCTACACCTTC. Translating gives CAIVPGVRRESGYTF. V gene TRBV10-3 combines with J gene TRBJ1-2, with D uncertain. The V end was cut by 8 bases, the J end by 7 bases, with 23 bases between. CDR3 length: 15 amino acids. Per the germline V gene, CDR1 is ENHRY and CDR2 is SYGVKD.

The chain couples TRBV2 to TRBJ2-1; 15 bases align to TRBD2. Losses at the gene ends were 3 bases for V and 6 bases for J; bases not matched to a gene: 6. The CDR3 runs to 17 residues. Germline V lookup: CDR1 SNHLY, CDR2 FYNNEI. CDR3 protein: CASSDPRTSGRANEQFF. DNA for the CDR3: TGTGCCAGCAGTGACCCGAGGACTAGCGGGAGGGCCAATGAGCAGTTCTTC.

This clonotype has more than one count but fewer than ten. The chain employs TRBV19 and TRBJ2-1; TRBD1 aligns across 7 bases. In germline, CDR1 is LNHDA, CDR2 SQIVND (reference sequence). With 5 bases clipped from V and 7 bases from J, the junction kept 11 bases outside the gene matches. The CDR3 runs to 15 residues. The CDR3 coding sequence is TGTGCCAGTAGTCCCCTCGAAGGGGGCCATAATGAGCAGTTCTTC. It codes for CASSPLEGGHNEQFF.

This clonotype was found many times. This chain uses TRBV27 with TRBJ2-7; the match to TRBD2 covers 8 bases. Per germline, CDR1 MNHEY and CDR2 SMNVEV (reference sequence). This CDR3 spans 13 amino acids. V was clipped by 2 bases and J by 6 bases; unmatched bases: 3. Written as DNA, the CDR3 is TGTGCCAGCAGTTTAAGCGGGAGACGCGAGCAGTACTTC. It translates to CASSLSGRREQYF.

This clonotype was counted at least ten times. CDR3 in amino acids: CAWGHTRGRGYEQYF. In DNA, the CDR3 is TGTGCCTGGGGTCACACACGCGGCAGGGGCTACGAGCAGTACTTC. This chain links TRBV30 with TRBJ2-7, with D possibly TRBD1 on 6 matching bases. This CDR3 is 15 amino acids long. Germline lookup yields CDR1 GTSNPN and CDR2 SVGIG (reference sequence). V was pared by 5 bases and J by 3 bases, with 20 bases between.

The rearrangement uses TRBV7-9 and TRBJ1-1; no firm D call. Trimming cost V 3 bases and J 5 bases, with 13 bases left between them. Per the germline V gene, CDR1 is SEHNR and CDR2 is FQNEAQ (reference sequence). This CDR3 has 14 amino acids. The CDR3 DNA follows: TGTGCCAGCAGCTTGGACGGCACTGGGACTGAAGCTTTCTTT. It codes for CASSLDGTGTEAFF.

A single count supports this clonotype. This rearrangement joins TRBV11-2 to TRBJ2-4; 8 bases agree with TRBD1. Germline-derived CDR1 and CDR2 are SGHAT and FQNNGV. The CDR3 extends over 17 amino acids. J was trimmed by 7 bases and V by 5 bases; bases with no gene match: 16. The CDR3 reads CASSQDQGQAGGNIQYF. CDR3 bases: TGTGCCAGCAGCCAAGATCAGGGACAGGCTGGAGGGAACATTCAGTACTTC. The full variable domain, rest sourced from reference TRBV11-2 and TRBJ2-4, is EAGVAQSPRYKIIEKRQSVAFWCNPISGHATLYWYQQILGQGPKLLIQFQNNGVVDDSQLPKDRFSAERLKGVDSTLKIQPAKLEDSAVYLCASSQDQGQAGGNIQYFGAGTRLSVL.

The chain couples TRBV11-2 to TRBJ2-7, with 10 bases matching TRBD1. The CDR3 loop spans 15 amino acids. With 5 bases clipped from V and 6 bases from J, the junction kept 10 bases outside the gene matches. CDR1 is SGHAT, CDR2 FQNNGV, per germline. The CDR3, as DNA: TGTGCCAGCAGCCCTCCGGGACAGGGGAACTTCGAGCAGTACTTC. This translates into CASSPPGQGNFEQYF.

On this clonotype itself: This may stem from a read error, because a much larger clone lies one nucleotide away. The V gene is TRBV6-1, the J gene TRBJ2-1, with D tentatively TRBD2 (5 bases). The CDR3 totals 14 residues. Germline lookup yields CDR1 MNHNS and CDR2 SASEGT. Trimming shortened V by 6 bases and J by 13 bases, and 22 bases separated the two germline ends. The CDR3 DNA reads TGTGCCAGCAGACCCTCGTCTCGGGCGGGTGACCAGTTCTTC. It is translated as CASRPSSRAGDQFF.

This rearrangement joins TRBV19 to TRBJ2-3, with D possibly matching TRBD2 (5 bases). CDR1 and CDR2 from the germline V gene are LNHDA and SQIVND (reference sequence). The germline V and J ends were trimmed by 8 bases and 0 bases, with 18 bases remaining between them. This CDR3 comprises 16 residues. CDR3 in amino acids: CASLPTRWTSTDTQYF. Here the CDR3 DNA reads TGTGCCAGTCTCCCCACCAGGTGGACTAGCACAGATACGCAGTATTTT. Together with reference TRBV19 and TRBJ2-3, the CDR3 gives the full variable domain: DGGITQSPKYLFRKEGQNVTLSCEQNLNHDAMYWYRQDPGQGLRLIYYSQIVNDFQKGDIAEGYSVSREKKESFPLTVTSAQKNPTAFYLCASLPTRWTSTDTQYFGPGTRLTVL.

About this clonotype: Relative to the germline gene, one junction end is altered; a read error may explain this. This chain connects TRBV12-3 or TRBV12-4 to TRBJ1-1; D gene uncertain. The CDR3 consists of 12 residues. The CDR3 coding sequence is TGTGCCAGCACCCGTAAGAACACTGAAGTTTTCTTT. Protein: CASTRKNTEVFF.

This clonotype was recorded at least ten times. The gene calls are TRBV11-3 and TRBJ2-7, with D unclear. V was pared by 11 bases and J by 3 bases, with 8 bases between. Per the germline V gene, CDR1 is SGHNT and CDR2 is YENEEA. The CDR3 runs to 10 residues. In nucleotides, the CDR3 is TGTGCCCTGTGGAGCTACGAGCAGTACTTC. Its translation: CALWSYEQYF.

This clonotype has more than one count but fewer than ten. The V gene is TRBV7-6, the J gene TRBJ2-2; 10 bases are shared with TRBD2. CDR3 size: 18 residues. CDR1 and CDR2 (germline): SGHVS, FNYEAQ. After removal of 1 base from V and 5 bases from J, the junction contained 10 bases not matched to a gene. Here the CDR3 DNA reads TGTGCCAGCAGCTTAGATGCTAGCGGGAGTCGGGGGACCGGGGAGCTGTTTTTT. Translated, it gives CASSLDASGSRGTGELFF.

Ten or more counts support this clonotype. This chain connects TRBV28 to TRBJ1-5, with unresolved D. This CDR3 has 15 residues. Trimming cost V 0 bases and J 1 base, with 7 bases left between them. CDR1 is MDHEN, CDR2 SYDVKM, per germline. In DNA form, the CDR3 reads TGTGCCAGCAGTTTATGGTGGGGAAGCAATCAGCCCCAGCATTTT. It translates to CASSLWWGSNQPQHF.

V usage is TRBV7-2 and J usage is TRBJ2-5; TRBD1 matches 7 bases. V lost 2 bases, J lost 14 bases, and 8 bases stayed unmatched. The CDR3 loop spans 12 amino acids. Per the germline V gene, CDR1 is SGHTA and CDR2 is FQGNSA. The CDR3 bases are TGTGCCAGCAGCTTAAGAGGACAGGCTTCATACTTC. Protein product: CASSLRGQASYF.

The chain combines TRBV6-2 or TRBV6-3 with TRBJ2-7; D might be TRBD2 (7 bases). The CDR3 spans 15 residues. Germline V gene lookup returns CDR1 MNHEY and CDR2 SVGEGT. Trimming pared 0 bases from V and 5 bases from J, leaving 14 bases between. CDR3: CASSYSRRGAHEQYF. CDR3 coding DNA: TGTGCCAGCAGTTACTCGAGACGGGGGGCCCACGAGCAGTACTTC.